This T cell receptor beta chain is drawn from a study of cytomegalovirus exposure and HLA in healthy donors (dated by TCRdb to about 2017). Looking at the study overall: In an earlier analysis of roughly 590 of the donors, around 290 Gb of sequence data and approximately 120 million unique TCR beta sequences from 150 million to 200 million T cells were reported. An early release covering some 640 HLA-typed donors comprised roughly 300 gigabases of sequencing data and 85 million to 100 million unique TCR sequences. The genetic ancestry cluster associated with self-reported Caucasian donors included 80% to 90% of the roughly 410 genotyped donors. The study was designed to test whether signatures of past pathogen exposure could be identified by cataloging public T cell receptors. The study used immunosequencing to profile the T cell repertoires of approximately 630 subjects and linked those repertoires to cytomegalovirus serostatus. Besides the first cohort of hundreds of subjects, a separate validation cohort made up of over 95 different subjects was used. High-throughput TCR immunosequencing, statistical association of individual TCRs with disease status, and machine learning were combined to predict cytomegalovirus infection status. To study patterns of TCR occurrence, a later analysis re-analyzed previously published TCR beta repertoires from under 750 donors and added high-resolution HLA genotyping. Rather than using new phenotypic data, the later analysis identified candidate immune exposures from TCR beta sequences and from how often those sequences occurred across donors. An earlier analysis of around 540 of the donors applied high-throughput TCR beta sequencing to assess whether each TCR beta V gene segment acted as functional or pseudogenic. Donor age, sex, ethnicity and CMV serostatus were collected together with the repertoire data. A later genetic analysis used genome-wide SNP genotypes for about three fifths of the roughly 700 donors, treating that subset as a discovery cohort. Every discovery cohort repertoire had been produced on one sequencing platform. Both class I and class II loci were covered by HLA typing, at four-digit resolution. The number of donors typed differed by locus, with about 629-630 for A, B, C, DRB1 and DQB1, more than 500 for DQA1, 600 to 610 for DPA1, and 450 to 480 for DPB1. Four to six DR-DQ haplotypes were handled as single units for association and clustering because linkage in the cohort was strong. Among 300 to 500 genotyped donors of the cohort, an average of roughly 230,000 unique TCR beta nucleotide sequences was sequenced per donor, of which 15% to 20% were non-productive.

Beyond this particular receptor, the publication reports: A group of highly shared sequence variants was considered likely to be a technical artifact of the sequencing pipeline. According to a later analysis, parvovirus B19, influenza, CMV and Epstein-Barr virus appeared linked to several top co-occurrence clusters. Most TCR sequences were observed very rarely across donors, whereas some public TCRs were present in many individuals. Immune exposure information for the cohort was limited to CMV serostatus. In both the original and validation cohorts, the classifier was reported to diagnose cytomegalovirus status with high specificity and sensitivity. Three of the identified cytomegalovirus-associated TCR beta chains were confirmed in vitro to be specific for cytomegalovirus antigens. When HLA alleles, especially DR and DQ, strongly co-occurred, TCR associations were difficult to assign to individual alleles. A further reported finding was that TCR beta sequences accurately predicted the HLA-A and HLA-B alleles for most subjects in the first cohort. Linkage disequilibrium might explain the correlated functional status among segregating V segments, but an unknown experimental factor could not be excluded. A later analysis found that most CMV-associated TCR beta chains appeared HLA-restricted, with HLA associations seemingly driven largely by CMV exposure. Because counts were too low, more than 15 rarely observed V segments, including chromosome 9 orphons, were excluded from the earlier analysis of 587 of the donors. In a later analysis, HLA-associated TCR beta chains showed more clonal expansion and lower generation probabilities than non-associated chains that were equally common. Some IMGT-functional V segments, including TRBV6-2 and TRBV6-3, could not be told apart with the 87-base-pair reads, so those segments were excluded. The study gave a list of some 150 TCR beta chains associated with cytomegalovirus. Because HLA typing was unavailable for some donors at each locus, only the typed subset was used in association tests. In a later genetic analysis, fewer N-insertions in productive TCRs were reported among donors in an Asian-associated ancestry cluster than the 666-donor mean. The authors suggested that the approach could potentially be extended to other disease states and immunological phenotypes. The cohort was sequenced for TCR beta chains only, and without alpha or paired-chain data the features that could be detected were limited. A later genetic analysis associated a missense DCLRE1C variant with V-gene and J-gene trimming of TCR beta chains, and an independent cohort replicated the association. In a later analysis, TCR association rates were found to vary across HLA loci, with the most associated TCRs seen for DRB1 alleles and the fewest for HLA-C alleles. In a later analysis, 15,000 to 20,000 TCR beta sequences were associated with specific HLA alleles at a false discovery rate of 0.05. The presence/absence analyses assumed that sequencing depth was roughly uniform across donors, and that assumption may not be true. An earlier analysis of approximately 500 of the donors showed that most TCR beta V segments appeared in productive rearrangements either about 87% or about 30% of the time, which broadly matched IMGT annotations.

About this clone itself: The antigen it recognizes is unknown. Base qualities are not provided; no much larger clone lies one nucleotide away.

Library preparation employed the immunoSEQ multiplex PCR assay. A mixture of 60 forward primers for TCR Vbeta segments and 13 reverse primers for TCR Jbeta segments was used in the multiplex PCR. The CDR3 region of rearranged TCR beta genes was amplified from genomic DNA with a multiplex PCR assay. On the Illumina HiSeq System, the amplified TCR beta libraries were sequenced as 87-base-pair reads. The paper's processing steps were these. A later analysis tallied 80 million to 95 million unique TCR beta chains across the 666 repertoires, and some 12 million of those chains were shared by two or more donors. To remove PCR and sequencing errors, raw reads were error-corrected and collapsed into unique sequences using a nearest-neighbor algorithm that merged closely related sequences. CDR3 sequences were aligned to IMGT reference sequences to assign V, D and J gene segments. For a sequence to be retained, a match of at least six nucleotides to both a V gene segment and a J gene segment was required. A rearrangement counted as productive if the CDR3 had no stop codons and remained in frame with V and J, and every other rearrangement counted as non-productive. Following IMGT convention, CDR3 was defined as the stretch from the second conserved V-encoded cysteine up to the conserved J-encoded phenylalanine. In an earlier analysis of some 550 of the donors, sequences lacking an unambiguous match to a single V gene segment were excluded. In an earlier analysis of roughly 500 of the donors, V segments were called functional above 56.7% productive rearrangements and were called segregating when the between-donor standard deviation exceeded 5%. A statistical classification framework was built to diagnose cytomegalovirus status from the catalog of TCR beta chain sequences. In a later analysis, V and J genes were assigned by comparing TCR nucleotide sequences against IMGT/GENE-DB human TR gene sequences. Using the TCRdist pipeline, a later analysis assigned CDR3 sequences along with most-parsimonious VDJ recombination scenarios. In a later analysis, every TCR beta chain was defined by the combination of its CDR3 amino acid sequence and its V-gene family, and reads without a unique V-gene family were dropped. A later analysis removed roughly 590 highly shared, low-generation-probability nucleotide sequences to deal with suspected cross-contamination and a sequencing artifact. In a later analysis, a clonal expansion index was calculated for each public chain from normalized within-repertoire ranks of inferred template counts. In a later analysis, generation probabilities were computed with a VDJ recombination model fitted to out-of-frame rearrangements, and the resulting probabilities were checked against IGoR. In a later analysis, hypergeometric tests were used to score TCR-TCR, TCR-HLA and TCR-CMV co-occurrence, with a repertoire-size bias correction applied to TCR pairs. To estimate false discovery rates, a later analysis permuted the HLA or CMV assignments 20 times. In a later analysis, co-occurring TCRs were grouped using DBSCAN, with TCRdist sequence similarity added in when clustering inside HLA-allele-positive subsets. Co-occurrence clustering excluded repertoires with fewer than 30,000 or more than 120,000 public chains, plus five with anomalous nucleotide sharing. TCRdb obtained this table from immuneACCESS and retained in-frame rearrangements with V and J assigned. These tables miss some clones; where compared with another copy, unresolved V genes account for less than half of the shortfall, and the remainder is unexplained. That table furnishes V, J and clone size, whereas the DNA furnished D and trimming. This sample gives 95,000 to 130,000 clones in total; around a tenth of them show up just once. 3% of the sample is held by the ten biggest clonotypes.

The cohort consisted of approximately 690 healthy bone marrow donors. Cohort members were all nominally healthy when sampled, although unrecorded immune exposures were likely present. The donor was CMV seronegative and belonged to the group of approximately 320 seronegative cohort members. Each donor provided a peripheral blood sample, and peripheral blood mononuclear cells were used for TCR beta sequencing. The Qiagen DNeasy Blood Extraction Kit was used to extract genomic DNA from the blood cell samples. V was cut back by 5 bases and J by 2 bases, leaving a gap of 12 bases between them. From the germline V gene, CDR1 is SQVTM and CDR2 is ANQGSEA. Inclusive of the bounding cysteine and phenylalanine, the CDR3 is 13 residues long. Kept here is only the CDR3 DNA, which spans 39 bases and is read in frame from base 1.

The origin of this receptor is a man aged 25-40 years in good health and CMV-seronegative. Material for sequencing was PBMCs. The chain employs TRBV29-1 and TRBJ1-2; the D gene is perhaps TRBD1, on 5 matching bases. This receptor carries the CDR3 CSVMTVRNYGYTF. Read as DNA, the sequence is TGCAGCGTTATGACAGTCAGGAACTATGGCTACACCTTC.